The present T cell receptor (beta chain) was sequenced within a study of T cell changes during pregnancy in multiple sclerosis. Method: immunoSEQ multiplex PCR; TCRdb's copy keeps in-frame clones and lacks some. The sample has almost 95,000 clones; roughly 90% are singletons. Per the germline V gene, CDR1 is SGHTA and CDR2 is FQGNSA. Trimming removed 7 bases from V and 1 base from J; junction bases left unmatched: 7. The CDR3 contains 15 residues. The sequence was collected from a female donor with multiple sclerosis, enrolled in a pregnancy study. The material sequenced was peripheral blood, taken in the first trimester of pregnancy. V and J are TRBV7-2 and TRBJ2-3; 8 bases align to TRBD2. Here the CDR3 reads CASTSPGGRTDTQYF. CDR3 nucleotides: TGTGCCAGCACTTCCCCGGGAGGGCGCACAGATACGCAGTATTTT. Full variable domain (rest looked up from reference TRBV7-2 and TRBJ2-3): GAGVSQSPSNKVTEKGKDVELRCDPISGHTALYWYRQSLGQGLEFLIYFQGNSAPDKSGLPSDRFSAERTGGSVSTLTIQRTQQEDSAVYLCASTSPGGRTDTQYFGPGTRLTVL.